The TCR beta chain under discussion was sequenced for a study of T cell responses to AZD1222 COVID-19 vaccine. Generated by immunoSEQ multiplex PCR, the TCRdb table keeps only in-frame clones and is missing some. The table shows roughly 250,000 clones, with over 85% occurring only once. Remarks on this clone: Its specificity is not known.

Study-level points and caveats: Variant regions that are unmutated are reportedly the target of nearly half of spike-specific TCRs. Repertoires were obtained solely post-peak T cell response. Clonal diversity was possibly underestimated; the donors were predominantly white British and more often female. Only five to seven individuals given AZD1222 were seropositive at baseline.

The sequence was collected from an adult in good health. Here the sequenced sample was peripheral blood, taken on day 0 of AZD1222 vaccination.

CDR3 DNA sequence: TGTGCCAGCAGTGGAGAGGACAGGGGACCAGACACTGAAGCTTTCTTT. Amino acid sequence: CASSGEDRGPDTEAFF. The rearrangement joins TRBV6-1 to TRBJ1-1, with TRBD1 matching over 9 bases. CDR1 MNHNS and CDR2 SASEGT come from the germline V gene. The CDR3 runs 16 residues. V gave up 4 bases and J gave up 3 bases; unmatched junction bases: 9.